The 9 T cell receptor beta chains below all came from one sample that was sequenced in a study of cytomegalovirus exposure and HLA in healthy donors. Produced via immunoSEQ multiplex PCR; TCRdb's table is partial and in-frame only. This repertoire shows around 110,000 clones, about 85% found once; its top ten account for 1.8%. Sequenced sample: PBMCs. These receptors were collected from a woman between 18 and 30 years old in good health and CMV-seropositive.

This clone appeared a single time. This rearrangement joins TRBV5-6 to TRBJ2-7; the D gene is possibly TRBD1 (5 bases). The V gene lost 4 bases and the J gene lost 2 bases, with 16 bases spanning the gap. The CDR3 is 15 amino acids. The germline V gene has CDR1 SGHDT and CDR2 YYEEEE. The CDR3 DNA is TGTGCCAGCAGCCCCAGACAGATCCCAGCCTACGAGCAGTACGTC. The encoded protein is CASSPRQIPAYEQYV.

Only one count was recorded for this clone. The chain links TRBV10-3 to TRBJ1-2; 7 nucleotides line up with TRBD1. CDR3 size: 15 residues. Trimming took 7 bases from V and 0 from J; bases not matched to a gene: 8. Germline CDR1 ENHRY, CDR2 SYGVKD. The CDR3 DNA follows: TGTGCCATCACCGACGGGACAGCGGCTAACTATGGCTACACCTTC. It codes for CAITDGTAANYGYTF.

This clone was found once. This chain's CDR3 is CASSAGQGNTIYF. In DNA form, the CDR3 reads TGCGCCAGCAGCGCAGGGCAGGGAAACACCATATATTTT. V usage is TRBV5-1 and J usage is TRBJ1-3; D may be TRBD1 (5 bases). CDR1 is SGHRS, CDR2 YFSETQ, per germline. The V end was cut by 4 bases, the J end by 4 bases, with 9 bases between. The CDR3 is made up of 13 amino acids.

V gene TRBV25-1 combines with J gene TRBJ2-3, with 8 bases that match TRBD2. The CDR3 length is 16 residues. Trimming took 1 base from V and 1 from J; bases not matched to a gene: 4. From germline, CDR1 is MGHDK and CDR2 SYGVNS. The CDR3 spells CASSEWYGGGTDTQYF. CDR3 DNA: TGTGCCAGCAGTGAATGGTACGGGGGGGGCACAGATACGCAGTATTTT.

This clone was counted a single time. This sequence joins TRBV5-1 and TRBJ1-3; D gene unclear. Trimming pared 0 bases from V and 2 bases from J, leaving 6 bases between. This CDR3 has 14 amino acids. The germline V gene encodes CDR1 SGHRS and CDR2 YFSETQ. CDR3 amino acids: CASSLVGTGNTIYF. The CDR3 DNA reads TGCGCCAGCAGCTTGGTCGGGACTGGAAACACCATATATTTT.

The V call is TRBV6-1, the J call TRBJ2-2; TRBD1 is a possible D gene (6 bases). Trimming removed 1 base at V and 4 bases at J, with 10 bases between. The CDR3 is 15 residues long. The germline CDR1 and CDR2 sequences are MNHNS and SASEGT. The CDR3 here is CASSEGGTPTGELFF. The CDR3 DNA is TGTGCCAGCAGTGAAGGGGGGACACCCACCGGGGAGCTGTTTTTT.

The chain uses TRBV27 and TRBJ2-5, with unresolved D. CDR1 MNHEY and CDR2 SMNVEV come from the germline V gene (reference sequence). The CDR3 contains 15 residues. The germline V and J ends were trimmed by 2 bases and 1 base, with 11 bases remaining between them. The CDR3 DNA reads TGTGCCAGCAGTTTAGAGCGTTCGGGCCAAGAGACCCAGTACTTC. Translating it yields CASSLERSGQETQYF.

This clone came up once. The V gene is TRBV7-9, the J gene TRBJ1-5; TRBD1 is a possible D gene (6 bases). The germline gives CDR1 SEHNR, CDR2 FQNEAQ (reference sequence). The germline V and J ends were trimmed by 1 base and 6 bases, with 10 bases remaining between them. CDR3 length: 14 residues. CDR3 bases: TGTGCCAGCAGCTTAGAGCAGGGGCCTCAGCCCCAGCATTTT. This translates into CASSLEQGPQPQHF. The full variable domain, its missing parts supplied by reference TRBV7-9 and TRBJ1-5, is DTGVSQNPRHKITKRGQNVTFRCDPISEHNRLYWYRQTLGQGPEFLTYFQNEAQLEKSRLLSDRFSAERPKGSFSTLEIQRTEQGDSAMYLCASSLEQGPQPQHFGDGTRLSIL.

This sequence joins TRBV6-6 and TRBJ2-7; D not certain. The CDR3 has 13 residues. Germline V gene sequence: CDR1 MNHNY, CDR2 SVGAGI (reference sequence). With 4 bases removed from V and 4 bases from J, the gap between germline ends came to 11 bases. Here the CDR3 reads CASSSNNNYEQYF. The CDR3 DNA sequence: TGTGCCAGCAGTTCCAACAACAATTACGAGCAGTACTTC.